This T cell receptor beta chain was found in a study of blood T cell repertoires in COVID-19. Study details: Some COVID-19 samples were acute and others convalescent; all came from the United States, Italy and Spain.

TCRdb's copy holds only in-frame clones and misses some; the assay was immunoSEQ multiplex PCR. The sample carries roughly 700,000 clones, over 80% recorded once. CDR3 length: 14 amino acids. With 3 bases clipped from V and 3 bases from J, the junction kept 3 bases outside the gene matches. Germline V CDR1 and CDR2: SGDLS, YYNGEE. The V gene is TRBV9, the J gene TRBJ2-7, with TRBD1 identical over 10 bases. The clonotype originates from a woman aged 18-35 years with acute or convalescent COVID-19. The specimen was peripheral blood. The CDR3 coding sequence is TGTGCCAGCAGCGATCGGGACAGGGGCTACGAGCAGTACTTC. It codes for CASSDRDRGYEQYF.